Listed below are T cell receptor beta chains from one sample, sequenced in a study of control samples from healthy donors and cancer patients. The table came from immunoSEQ multiplex PCR; TCRdb's copy has only in-frame clones and leaves some out. The data contain fewer than 500,000 clones, over 75% of them singletons. Specimen: PBMCs. Source of these receptors: a man aged 35 to 55 with head and neck cancer. Each CDR3 is given with its conserved first and last residue. The order of the fields is J gene, D gene, clone size, V gene, CDR3 DNA, CDR3 protein. A D gene is named only where the DNA matches it firmly. Only part of the rows carry a size: once, few, many, or a class if the clone is expanded.

j_gene: TRBJ2-7
d_gene: TRBD1
abundance: -
v_gene: TRBV6-1
CDR3nt: TGTGCCAGCAGTGAACAGGGACAGGGTACGCAAGAGCAGTACTTC
CDR3aa: CASSEQGQGTQEQYF

j_gene: TRBJ2-7
d_gene: TRBD2
abundance: -
v_gene: TRBV7-2
CDR3nt: TGTGCCAGCAGCTTAGGGGTTAGCGGGAGGGGTACTAGCTCCTACGAGCAGTACTTC
CDR3aa: CASSLGVSGRGTSSYEQYF

j_gene: TRBJ1-2
d_gene: -
abundance: -
v_gene: TRBV20-1
CDR3nt: TGCAGTGCTTGGCAGGGGAATGGCTACACCTTC
CDR3aa: CSAWQGNGYTF

j_gene: TRBJ2-2
d_gene: -
abundance: -
v_gene: TRBV13
CDR3nt: TGTGCCAGCAGACTCAACACCGGGGAGCTGTTTTTT
CDR3aa: CASRLNTGELFF

j_gene: TRBJ2-2
d_gene: -
abundance: few
v_gene: TRBV29-1
CDR3nt: TGCAGCGCCGTAGAGGGGAAAGGGGCGAACACCGGGGAGCTGTTTTTT
CDR3aa: CSAVEGKGANTGELFF

j_gene: TRBJ1-5
d_gene: -
abundance: -
v_gene: TRBV5-6
CDR3nt: TGTGCCAGCAGCTTGGCAAGGGCAGCGGGAGGGAGTTCGCATTTT
CDR3aa: CASSLARAAGGSSHF

j_gene: TRBJ2-7
d_gene: -
abundance: -
v_gene: TRBV27
CDR3nt: TGTGCCAGCAGTCCCACAGACTCCTACGAGCAGTACTTC
CDR3aa: CASSPTDSYEQYF

j_gene: TRBJ2-5
d_gene: -
abundance: -
v_gene: TRBV7-2
CDR3nt: TGTGCCAGCAGCCCCGGGTCAATAGTACCTCAAGAGACCCAGTACTTC
CDR3aa: CASSPGSIVPQETQYF

j_gene: TRBJ2-3
d_gene: -
abundance: -
v_gene: TRBV28
CDR3nt: TGTGCCAGCAGGCCCTCAGCTGATACGCAGTATTTT
CDR3aa: CASRPSADTQYF

j_gene: TRBJ1-2
d_gene: TRBD1
abundance: -
v_gene: TRBV4-3
CDR3nt: TGCGCCAGCAGCCAGGGTAGACAGGGCTATGGCTACACCTTC
CDR3aa: CASSQGRQGYGYTF

j_gene: TRBJ2-1
d_gene: -
abundance: -
v_gene: TRBV4-3
CDR3nt: TGCGCCAGCAGCCTATTCCCGGGACAAGACTACAATGAGCAGTTCTTC
CDR3aa: CASSLFPGQDYNEQFF

j_gene: TRBJ2-3
d_gene: TRBD2
abundance: -
v_gene: TRBV6-4
CDR3nt: TGTGCCAGCAGTGAAAGAGGACTAGCGGGGGATTCAGATACGCAGTATTTT
CDR3aa: CASSERGLAGDSDTQYF

j_gene: TRBJ2-2
d_gene: -
abundance: -
v_gene: TRBV5-1
CDR3nt: TGCGCCAGCAGCTTGGAAGGAGGCCTTGACACCGGGGAGCTGTTTTTT
CDR3aa: CASSLEGGLDTGELFF

j_gene: TRBJ1-6
d_gene: -
abundance: -
v_gene: TRBV7-3
CDR3nt: TGTGCCAGCAGTCTTTATAATCATTCACCCCTCCACTTT
CDR3aa: CASSLYNHSPLHF

j_gene: TRBJ1-1
d_gene: -
abundance: -
v_gene: TRBV29-1
CDR3nt: TGCAGCGTTTTCAGGGGAACTGAAGCTTTCTTT
CDR3aa: CSVFRGTEAFF

j_gene: TRBJ1-2
d_gene: TRBD1
abundance: -
v_gene: TRBV20-1
CDR3nt: TGCAGGGGACAGTCCTATGGCTACACCTTC
CDR3aa: CRGQSYGYTF

j_gene: TRBJ2-2
d_gene: -
abundance: -
v_gene: TRBV6-6
CDR3nt: TGTGCCAGCAGTTACGTGGGGGCGGACACCGGGGAGCTGTTTTTT
CDR3aa: CASSYVGADTGELFF

j_gene: TRBJ1-1
d_gene: -
abundance: -
v_gene: TRBV6-5
CDR3nt: TGTGCCAGCATTCCTCCCACGGGGGCCCATATCACCTTT
CDR3aa: CASIPPTGAHITF

j_gene: TRBJ1-2
d_gene: -
abundance: -
v_gene: TRBV7-9
CDR3nt: TGTGCCAGCCTAGAGACTATCGTAGGTGGGAGGAATGGCTACACCTTC
CDR3aa: CASLETIVGGRNGYTF

j_gene: TRBJ2-7
d_gene: -
abundance: once
v_gene: TRBV18
CDR3nt: TGTGCCAGCTCTCCAAACGGACACCCCGCCGAGCAGTACTTC
CDR3aa: CASSPNGHPAEQYF